Listed below are T cell receptor beta chains from one sample, sequenced in a study of CD8 T cells in ankylosing spondylitis. TCRdb redid the calling of the 5' RACE reads with MiXCR, one entry per CDR3 protein. Among a few hundred thousand distinct CDR3 sequences listed, roughly 10% were seen once. Material: blood, either unsorted or a sorted T cell fraction (not recorded which). These receptors all come from a male donor with ankylosing spondylitis or in good health (not recorded which). CDR3s include the opening cysteine and the closing phenylalanine or tryptophan. The D gene is left open where the match is weak. Size tells how often a clone was seen (once, few, many) or the class of an expanded clone, and some rows leave it out.

CDR3 protein,CDR3 DNA,clone size,D gene,CDR3 length,V gene,J gene
CASSQDWRGSHYEQYF,TGTGCCAGCAGCCAAGATTGGAGGGGTTCCCACTACGAGCAGTACTTC,-,-,16,TRBV3-1,TRBJ2-7
CASSLPRMNTEAFF,TGTGCCAGCAGCCTACCCCGGATGAACACTGAAGCTTTCTTT,few,-,14,TRBV7-9,TRBJ1-1
CASSSIHDQPQHF,TGTGCCAGCAGCTCAATTCACGATCAGCCCCAGCATTTT,-,-,13,TRBV7-9,TRBJ1-5
CASSFNTGHTEAFF,TGCGCCAGCAGCTTTAATACAGGCCACACTGAAGCTTTCTTT,-,-,14,TRBV5-1,TRBJ1-1
CASSYGGGETQYF,TGTGCCAGTAGTTACGGGGGCGGTGAGACCCAGTACTTC,-,-,13,TRBV19,TRBJ2-5
CSAAQGLAFGTDTQYF,TGCAGTGCTGCACAGGGACTAGCATTTGGCACAGATACGCAGTATTTT,many,TRBD2,16,TRBV20-1,TRBJ2-3
CASSFSGGNQPQHF,TGCGCCAGCAGTTTCAGTGGTGGCAATCAGCCCCAGCATTTT,many,-,14,TRBV5-1,TRBJ1-5
CSAHSPRTSAYNEQFF,TGCAGTGCCCATAGCCCACGGACTAGCGCTTACAATGAGCAGTTCTTC,many,TRBD2,16,TRBV20-1,TRBJ2-1
CASSFSGGADTQYF,TGCGCCAGCAGCTTCTCAGGGGGGGCAGATACGCAGTATTTT,many,-,14,TRBV5-1,TRBJ2-3
CATSRDLAVGANIQYF,TGTGCCACCAGCAGAGACCTAGCTGTTGGGGCAAACATTCAGTACTTC,many,-,16,TRBV15,TRBJ2-4
CSAATRDTQYF,TGCAGTGCTGCAACTAGAGATACGCAGTATTTT,many,-,11,TRBV20-1,TRBJ2-3
CASSSAAGVGETQYF,TGTGCCAGCAGTTCCGCAGCGGGAGTTGGAGAGACCCAGTACTTC,few,TRBD2,15,TRBV28,TRBJ2-5
CASSSQGLGLTDTQYF,TGTGCCAGCAGTTCGCAGGGTCTGGGTTTGACAGATACGCAGTATTTT,-,-,16,TRBV2,TRBJ2-3
CASSSSTLAETQYF,TGTGCCAGCTCATCTTCAACCCTGGCAGAGACCCAGTACTTC,-,-,14,TRBV18,TRBJ2-5
CASSGIQGPTGELFF,TGTGCCAGCAGCGGCATACAGGGCCCCACCGGGGAGCTGTTTTTT,many,-,15,TRBV5-6,TRBJ2-2
CASSPDWAGNTGELFF,TGTGCCAGCAGCCCCGATTGGGCGGGGAACACCGGGGAGCTGTTTTTT,few,-,16,TRBV7-9,TRBJ2-2
CASSPGWGRNTDTQYF,TGTGCCAGCAGCCCTGGGTGGGGACGCAACACAGATACGCAGTATTTT,many,-,16,TRBV5-8,TRBJ2-3
CASSEATGTREAYEQYF,TGTGCCAGCAGTGAAGCCACGGGAACAAGGGAAGCCTACGAGCAGTACTTC,-,-,17,TRBV2,TRBJ2-7
CASSPGLANQDTQYF,TGTGCCAGCAGCCCCGGGCTAGCCAATCAAGATACGCAGTATTTT,many,-,15,TRBV7-2,TRBJ2-3
CASSPQTQGYNEQFF,TGCGCCAGCAGCCCCCAAACACAGGGTTACAATGAGCAGTTCTTC,few,-,15,TRBV5-1,TRBJ2-1
CSASRGLAGDNEQFF,TGCAGTGCTAGCCGAGGACTAGCGGGAGACAATGAGCAGTTCTTC,-,TRBD2,15,TRBV20-1,TRBJ2-1
CSARDRYSSYNSPLHF,TGCAGTGCTAGAGATCGGTACAGCTCCTATAATTCACCCCTCCACTTT,many,-,16,TRBV20-1,TRBJ1-6
CASSFRLAGPYNEQFF,TGTGCCAGCAGCTTCCGACTAGCGGGACCCTACAATGAGCAGTTCTTC,-,TRBD2,16,TRBV7-9,TRBJ2-1
CARRLGDTQYF,TGTGCCCGTCGCCTCGGGGATACGCAGTATTTT,-,-,11,TRBV2,TRBJ2-3
CSVQTGMHEQYF,TGCAGCGTTCAAACAGGGATGCACGAGCAGTACTTC,-,-,12,TRBV29-1,TRBJ2-7
CASSQGIGIGQRSSYEQYF,TGTGCCAGCAGCCAAGGTATCGGAATCGGGCAGCGAAGCTCCTACGAGCAGTACTTC,many,-,19,TRBV4-2,TRBJ2-7
CASDTSGRIGDTQYF,TGCGCCAGCGACACTAGCGGGAGGATCGGAGATACGCAGTATTTT,many,TRBD2,15,TRBV5-1,TRBJ2-3
CASSLQIDNTEAFF,TGTGCCAGTAGTCTACAGATCGATAACACTGAAGCTTTCTTT,many,-,14,TRBV19,TRBJ1-1
CAIKSTSGTDTQYF,TGTGCCATCAAAAGCACTAGCGGGACAGATACGCAGTATTTT,many,TRBD2,14,TRBV10-3,TRBJ2-3
CASSDDRKRSGANVLTF,TGCGCCAGCAGCGACGACAGGAAACGCTCTGGGGCCAACGTCCTGACTTTC,many,-,17,TRBV5-1,TRBJ2-6
CASSPWDFTTDTQYF,TGCGCCAGCAGCCCTTGGGACTTCACCACAGATACGCAGTATTTT,many,-,15,TRBV5-1,TRBJ2-3
CASSQLPNPITYYNEQFF,TGTGCCAGTAGTCAGCTCCCTAACCCGATTACCTACTACAATGAGCAGTTCTTC,few,-,18,TRBV19,TRBJ2-1
CASSLDDEKLFF,TGTGCCAGCAGCCTGGACGACGAAAAACTGTTTTTT,-,-,12,TRBV25-1,TRBJ1-4
CASSKRAGADTDTQYF,TGCGCCAGCAGCAAAAGAGCGGGGGCCGACACAGATACGCAGTATTTT,many,TRBD2,16,TRBV5-1,TRBJ2-3
CASSLASGRELFF,TGTGCCAGCAGCTTAGCCTCGGGGCGGGAGCTGTTTTTT,once,-,13,TRBV11-2,TRBJ2-2
CASSFFPGVADEQYF,TGTGCCAGCAGCTTTTTTCCGGGGGTTGCCGACGAGCAGTACTTC,-,-,15,TRBV11-2,TRBJ2-7
CSATSRGGQPQHF,TGCAGTGCTACCAGCCGGGGGGGTCAGCCCCAGCATTTT,many,-,13,TRBV20-1,TRBJ1-5
CSAEPSGRDTQYF,TGCAGTGCTGAACCCAGCGGGAGAGATACGCAGTATTTT,-,TRBD2,13,TRBV20-1,TRBJ2-3
CASRRNRGDTEAFF,TGCGCCAGCAGGCGAAACAGGGGGGACACTGAAGCTTTCTTT,many,TRBD1,14,TRBV4-1,TRBJ1-1